Below, 18 T cell receptor beta chains from the same sample are listed, as sequenced in a study of blood T cell repertoires in COVID-19. Assay used: immunoSEQ multiplex PCR; TCRdb lists only in-frame clones, some missing. The sample gives about 14,000 clones, approximately 80% of which show up once; 14% is in the top ten. Sequenced material: peripheral blood. The receptors were sampled from a human donor in a cohort sampled during active COVID-19.

This rearrangement joins TRBV28 to TRBJ2-1, with 7 bases fitting TRBD2. The germline gives CDR1 MDHEN, CDR2 SYDVKM. The CDR3 runs 11 residues. Unmatched junction bases numbered 7, after V lost 4 bases and J lost 16 bases. CDR3 region: CASSSGRESFF. CDR3 bases: TGTGCCAGCAGTTCAGGGAGGGAATCCTTCTTC.

This clone has only one observation. J is TRBJ2-6 and V is TRBV18, with 7 bases lining up with TRBD1. This CDR3 is built from 15 residues. Germline assignment: CDR1 KGHSH and CDR2 LQKENI. V was clipped by 6 bases and J by 4 bases; unmatched bases: 6. The chain's CDR3 is CASSPTGSGANVLTF. CDR3 bases: TGTGCCAGCTCCCCGACAGGGTCCGGGGCCAACGTCCTGACTTTC.

This clone was picked up a small number of times. J is TRBJ2-3 and V is TRBV19; 7 nucleotides match TRBD2. The CDR3 runs to 14 residues. CDR1 and CDR2 (germline): LNHDA, SQIVND (reference sequence). J lost 2 bases, V lost 7 bases, and 6 bases had no gene match. The CDR3 loop is CASNVGGDTDTQYF. In nucleotides, the CDR3 is TGTGCCAGTAACGTGGGGGGGGACACAGATACGCAGTATTTT.

The gene calls are TRBV28 and TRBJ1-5; D unclear. V was trimmed by 2 bases and J by 5 bases, leaving 10 bases between them. The germline V gene encodes CDR1 MDHEN and CDR2 SYDVKM. This CDR3 comprises 14 residues. CDR3 bases: TGTGCCAGCAGTTTACCGGGATTGTATCAGCCCCAGCATTTT. Its protein product is CASSLPGLYQPQHF.

This clone appeared a few times. V gene TRBV10-1 combines with J gene TRBJ1-5; D remains unclear. Germline CDR1 is WNHNN and CDR2 is SYGVQD (reference sequence). The germline V and J ends were trimmed by 7 bases and 5 bases, with 18 bases remaining between them. The length of the CDR3 is 15 residues. The CDR3 region is CASKMGRRHYQPQHF. The CDR3, as DNA: TGCGCCAGCAAGATGGGCAGACGTCATTATCAGCCCCAGCATTTT.

The chain employs TRBV5-8 and TRBJ1-1; D is uncertain. V gave up 1 base and J gave up 5 bases, with 6 bases separating them. The CDR3 covers 12 residues. Per germline, CDR1 SGHTS and CDR2 YDEGEE. CDR3 DNA sequence: TGTGCCAGCAGCTTGCGGAGGACTGAAGCTTTCTTT. This codes for CASSLRRTEAFF. The complete variable domain, with remaining parts taken from reference TRBV5-8 and TRBJ1-1, reads EAGVTQSPTHLIKTRGQQATLRCSPISGHTSVYWYQQALGLGLQFLLWYDEGEERNRGNFPPRFSGRQFPNYSSELNVNALELEDSALYLCASSLRRTEAFFGQGTRLTVV.

The chain employs TRBV28 and TRBJ2-1; no clear D gene. There are 14 residues in the CDR3. From germline, CDR1 is MDHEN and CDR2 SYDVKM. V shed 3 bases and J shed 6 bases, with 12 bases lying between them. The CDR3 reads CASSFPRPSNEQFF. CDR3 bases: TGTGCCAGCAGTTTTCCTAGACCTTCCAATGAGCAGTTCTTC.

The DNA of the CDR3 is TGCGCCAGCATTGGAGGAAGCGGCAACACCGGGGAGCTGTTTTTT. This codes for CASIGGSGNTGELFF. The V call is TRBV5-1, the J call TRBJ2-2, with TRBD2 as a possible D gene (5 bases). V lost 6 bases and J lost 2, with 14 bases in between. The CDR3 loop spans 15 amino acids. CDR1 and CDR2 from the germline V gene are SGHRS and YFSETQ.

The chain employs TRBV11-3 and TRBJ2-7; 7 bases are shared with TRBD1. This CDR3 has 12 amino acids. J was trimmed by 7 bases and V by 5 bases; bases with no gene match: 5. The V gene's germline CDR1 is SGHNT and CDR2 YENEEA. CDR3 region: CASSDTGVEQYF. Written as DNA, the CDR3 is TGTGCCAGCAGCGATACAGGGGTTGAGCAGTACTTC.

As for this clone: At one boundary the junction diverges from the germline segment, which might be a read error. The chain recombines TRBV25-1 with TRBJ2-3, with 8 bases aligning to TRBD1. CDR3 size: 16 residues. Germline V gene sequence: CDR1 MGHDK, CDR2 SYGVNS. CDR3 loop: CASTPGGRGSRDTQYF. The CDR3 bases are TGTGCCAGCACCCCAGGGGGCAGGGGGAGCAGAGATACGCAGTATTTT.

The gene calls are TRBV27 and TRBJ2-7, with 11 bases matching TRBD2. The J segment lost 7 bases and the V segment lost 6 bases, leaving 11 bases of the junction unmatched. CDR1 is MNHEY, CDR2 SMNVEV, per germline (reference sequence). The CDR3 totals 15 residues. The CDR3 region is CASSLLLAGVDEQYF. The CDR3 nucleotides are TGTGCCAGCAGCCTTTTACTAGCGGGAGTGGATGAGCAGTACTTC.

V usage is TRBV9 and J usage is TRBJ2-3; TRBD1 might be the D (5 bases). The CDR3 sequence is 15 residues long. The V end was cut by 1 base, the J end by 1 base, with 10 bases between. Germline CDR1 and CDR2: SGDLS and YYNGEE. This CDR3 reads CASSVQGDGTDTQYF. The CDR3 DNA reads as TGTGCCAGCAGCGTACAGGGTGACGGCACAGATACGCAGTATTTT.

The chain combines TRBV6-4 with TRBJ2-2; possible D gene TRBD2, 5 bases. The CDR3 has 13 amino acids. The germline V gene encodes CDR1 MRHNA and CDR2 SNTAGT. Trimming pared 3 bases from V and 5 bases from J, leaving 7 bases between. CDR3 sequence: CASSETGTGELFF. As DNA, the CDR3 is TGTGCCAGCAGTGAGACGGGGACCGGGGAGCTGTTTTTT.

The V call is TRBV11-2, the J call TRBJ1-5; D ambiguous. The CDR3 length is 17 residues. V lost 6 bases and J 3 bases, leaving 21 bases between the germline ends. Germline assignment: CDR1 SGHAT and CDR2 FQNNGV. The CDR3 sequence is CASRSCGEVIHNQPQHF. In DNA, the CDR3 is TGTGCCAGCAGATCGTGCGGTGAGGTAATCCACAATCAGCCCCAGCATTTT.

The table lists this clone with a count of one. This chain joins TRBV3-1 (or the pseudogene TRBV3-2) and TRBJ2-7; TRBD1 matches at 11 bases. CDR3 length equals 19 residues. The V segment lost 4 bases and the J segment 5 bases; nucleotides outside the gene matches: 19. Per germline, CDR1 LGHDT and CDR2 YNNKEL (reference sequence). CDR3 protein: CASSPSDRGQGDILDEQYF. The CDR3 DNA reads TGTGCCAGCAGCCCATCGGACAGGGGGCAAGGCGATATATTAGACGAGCAGTACTTC.

CDR3 protein: CASSEGRTSGYEQYF. In nucleotides, the CDR3 is TGTGCCAGCAGCGAAGGCAGGACTAGCGGCTACGAGCAGTACTTC. The chain combines TRBV13 with TRBJ2-7; 10 positions match TRBD2. CDR3 size: 15 residues. The V gene end was trimmed by 5 bases and the J gene end by 3 bases; junction bases not matched to a gene: 7. The germline CDR1 and CDR2 sequences are PRHDT and FYEKMQ (reference sequence).

The chain links TRBV5-1 to TRBJ2-5; 8 nucleotides align to TRBD2. Germline V gene data show CDR1 as SGHRS and CDR2 as YFSETQ. The trim removed 4 bases at V and 5 bases at J, leaving 16 bases unmatched. The CDR3 has 17 residues. CDR3: CASSRDSRLAFRETQYF. In nucleotides, the CDR3 is TGCGCCAGCAGCCGGGACTCCAGACTAGCGTTTCGGGAGACCCAGTACTTC.

This clone has just one count. The chain combines TRBV9 with TRBJ2-1; 8 bases are shared with TRBD2. The V segment lost 0 bases and the J segment 9 bases; nucleotides outside the gene matches: 5. CDR1 SGDLS and CDR2 YYNGEE come from the germline V gene. The CDR3 sequence is 14 residues long. The CDR3 reads CASSVGAAGGEQFF. In DNA form, the CDR3 reads TGTGCCAGCAGCGTAGGGGCGGCGGGGGGTGAGCAGTTCTTC.